Below, one TCR beta chain is given with its context. Its antigen is unidentified. This specimen comes from a study of OX40 agonist ivuxolimab in advanced cancers. Findings of the study overall: Several nonresponders also turned out to have low normalized T-cell clonal expansion.

Sequenced by immunoSEQ multiplex PCR; TCRdb stores in-frame clones only, minus some. The table lists approximately 69,000 clones, around 83% of them singletons. Blood samples were obtained at baseline, cycle 4 day 1, and cycle 7 day 1. The germline V gene has CDR1 SGHNT and CDR2 YYREEE (reference sequence). The CDR3 loop spans 16 amino acids. With 4 bases clipped from V and 3 bases from J, the junction kept 5 bases outside the gene matches. The source is an adult with an advanced solid tumor such as melanoma, head and neck, liver or kidney cancer. This chain joins TRBV5-4 and TRBJ1-6; 9 bases match TRBD1. Specimen: CD4+ or CD8+ T cells sorted from blood, collected in a trial of the OX40 agonist ivuxolimab. CDR3 in amino acids: CASSPRGQGYNSPLHF. DNA of the CDR3: TGTGCCAGCAGCCCAAGGGGACAGGGCTATAATTCACCCCTCCACTTT.